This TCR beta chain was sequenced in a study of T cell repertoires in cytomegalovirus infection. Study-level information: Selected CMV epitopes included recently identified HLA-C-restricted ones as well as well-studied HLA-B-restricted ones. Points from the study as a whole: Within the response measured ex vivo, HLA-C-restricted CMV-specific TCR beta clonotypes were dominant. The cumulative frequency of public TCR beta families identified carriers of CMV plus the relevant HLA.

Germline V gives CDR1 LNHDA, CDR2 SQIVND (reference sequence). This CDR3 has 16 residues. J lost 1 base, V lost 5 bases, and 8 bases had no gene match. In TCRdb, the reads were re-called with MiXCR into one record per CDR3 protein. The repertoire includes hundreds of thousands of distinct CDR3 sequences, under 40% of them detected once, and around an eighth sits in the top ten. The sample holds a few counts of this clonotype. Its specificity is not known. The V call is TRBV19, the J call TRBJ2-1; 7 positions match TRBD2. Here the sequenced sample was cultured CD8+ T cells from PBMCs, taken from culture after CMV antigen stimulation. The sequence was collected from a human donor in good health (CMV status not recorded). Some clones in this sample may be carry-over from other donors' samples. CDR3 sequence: CASSQTAGRSYNEQFF. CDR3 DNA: TGTGCCAGTAGTCAGACAGCCGGGAGGTCCTACAATGAGCAGTTCTTC.